Below are 16 T cell receptor beta chains sequenced from a single sample in a study of blood T cell repertoires in COVID-19. Only in-frame clones appear in the TCRdb table, and some are missing; sequencing was by immunoSEQ multiplex PCR. The sample includes some 210,000 clones, 70% to 90% seen only once; the top ten take nearly 9.5%. Specimen: PBMCs or T cells enriched from blood (not recorded which). The receptors stem from a man in his forties who had recovered from COVID-19.

The chain's CDR3 is CASSGRLAGDLSYNEQFF. The CDR3 DNA reads as TGCGCCAGCAGCGGACGACTAGCGGGAGATCTCTCGTACAATGAGCAGTTCTTC. V usage is TRBV5-1 and J usage is TRBJ2-1; 12 bases line up with TRBD2. The CDR3 spans 18 residues. J lost 4 bases, V lost 4 bases, and 12 bases had no gene match. Germline lookup yields CDR1 SGHRS and CDR2 YFSETQ.

The V gene is TRBV24-1, the J gene TRBJ1-1; a possible D gene is TRBD1 (5 bases). In germline, CDR1 is KGHDR, CDR2 SFDVKD. The CDR3 is 13 amino acids. Trimming took 7 bases from V and 3 from J, leaving 11 bases between them. The CDR3 region has the DNA TGTGCCACCAGCTCAGGGAAGGACACTGAAGCTTTCTTT. This encodes CATSSGKDTEAFF.

This rearrangement joins TRBV7-9 to TRBJ2-3; 12 bases align to TRBD2. CDR3 length: 16 amino acids. V shed 4 bases and J 2 bases; nucleotides not matched to a gene: 4. Germline V gives CDR1 SEHNR, CDR2 FQNEAQ (reference sequence). The CDR3 protein is CASSSGLAGSTDTQYF. DNA for the CDR3: TGTGCCAGCAGCTCCGGACTAGCGGGGTCCACAGATACGCAGTATTTT.

The chain has TRBV2 and TRBJ2-5, with unresolved D. Per germline, CDR1 SNHLY and CDR2 FYNNEI. The CDR3 spans 11 residues. Deletions cut 6 bases from V and 7 bases from J, with 9 bases between. The CDR3: CASSSRGTQYF. CDR3 DNA sequence: TGTGCCAGCAGCTCCCGAGGGACCCAGTACTTC. The complete variable domain, with remaining parts taken from reference TRBV2 and TRBJ2-5, reads EPEVTQTPSHQVTQMGQEVILRCVPISNHLYFYWYRQILGQKVEFLVSFYNNEISEKSEIFDDQFSVERPDGSNFTLKIRSTKLEDSAMYFCASSSRGTQYFGPGTRLLVL.

The gene calls are TRBV6-6 and TRBJ1-4, with 7 bases lining up with TRBD1. CDR1 is MNHNY, CDR2 SVGAGI, per germline (reference sequence). Trimming cost V 5 bases and J 5 bases; bases outside gene matches: 14. The CDR3 totals 17 residues. The CDR3 sequence: CASSPSEGGDRNEKLFF. In DNA form, the CDR3 reads TGTGCCAGCAGTCCATCCGAAGGGGGCGACAGGAATGAAAAACTGTTTTTT.

The chain uses TRBV6-5 and TRBJ2-5; TRBD1 matches at 8 bases. Unmatched junction bases numbered 9, after V lost 7 bases and J lost 2 bases. CDR3 length: 15 residues. In germline, CDR1 is MNHEY, CDR2 SVGAGI. Here the CDR3 DNA reads TGTGCCAGCACCCCGGACAGGGAATATCAAGAGACCCAGTACTTC. It specifies CASTPDREYQETQYF.

This chain uses TRBV6-5 with TRBJ2-7; 10 bases are shared with TRBD1. Per germline, CDR1 MNHEY and CDR2 SVGAGI. This CDR3 contains 15 residues. V gave up 7 bases and J gave up 3 bases; unmatched junction bases: 9. CDR3 sequence reads: CASIALRDRGYEQYF. The CDR3 coding sequence is TGTGCCAGCATTGCATTAAGGGACAGGGGCTACGAGCAGTACTTC.

This clone has only a few counts. The chain joins TRBV29-1 to TRBJ1-1; TRBD1 might be the D (6 bases). V shed 2 bases and J shed 12 bases, with 10 bases lying between them. CDR1 is SQVTM, CDR2 ANQGSEA, per germline. The CDR3 is made up of 10 amino acids. CDR3 nucleotides: TGCAGCGTTGAATGGGGGCTAACTTTCTTT. Amino acids: CSVEWGLTFF.

This clone was picked up a small number of times. The rearrangement joins TRBV11-3 to TRBJ2-1; D not certain. CDR1 is SGHNT, CDR2 YENEEA, per germline. The CDR3 totals 15 residues. V was pared by 5 bases and J by 3 bases, with 14 bases between. CDR3 in DNA: TGTGCCAGCAGCCCCGACGGGTTACGCTACAATGAGCAGTTCTTC. It translates to CASSPDGLRYNEQFF.

The gene calls are TRBV29-1 and TRBJ1-2; 8 bases are shared with TRBD1. The germline V gene encodes CDR1 SQVTM and CDR2 ANQGSEA. V gave up 7 bases and J gave up 4 bases; unmatched junction bases: 5. This CDR3 comprises 12 residues. The CDR3 region has the DNA TGCAGCGCCGCCACAGGGGGCTATGGCTACACCTTC. Translation gives CSAATGGYGYTF.

This clone showed up just once. CDR3 protein: CASKPPGRDFKPQHF. The CDR3 coding sequence is TGTGCCAGTAAGCCCCCGGGAAGGGACTTTAAGCCCCAGCATTTT. The chain links TRBV19 to TRBJ1-5, with a tentative D call TRBD1 (5 bases). Germline values: CDR1 LNHDA, CDR2 SQIVND (reference sequence). Trimming took 7 bases from V and 8 from J, leaving 21 bases between them. CDR3 size: 15 residues.

The chain has TRBV30 and TRBJ2-1; 7 positions agree with TRBD2. Germline loops: CDR1 GTSNPN, CDR2 SVGIG (reference sequence). This CDR3 comprises 15 residues. V trimming: 7 bases; J trimming: 4 bases; junction bases outside the gene matches: 13. CDR3 region: CAFHLGSGMYNEQFF. In nucleotides, the CDR3 is TGTGCCTTCCACCTCGGAAGCGGGATGTACAATGAGCAGTTCTTC. Filled out from reference TRBV30 and TRBJ2-1, the complete variable domain reads SQTIHQWPATLVQPVGSPLSLECTVEGTSNPNLYWYRQAAGRGLQLLFYSVGIGQISSEVPQNLSASRPQDRQFILSSKKLLLSDSGFYLCAFHLGSGMYNEQFFGPGTRLTVL.

The CDR3: CSVPPHGGDTF. The CDR3 DNA sequence: TGCAGCGTCCCACCCCACGGAGGGGACACCTTC. V gene TRBV29-1 combines with J gene TRBJ1-2; D is possibly TRBD1 (5 bases). CDR3 length equals 11 residues. Trimming left V 6 bases short and J 12 bases short, with 17 bases between. Germline values: CDR1 SQVTM, CDR2 ANQGSEA.

V is TRBV4-1 and J is TRBJ2-7; a weak D match, TRBD1 (5 bases). Trimming removed 1 base from V and 3 bases from J, with 7 bases in between. This CDR3 is 13 amino acids long. The germline gives CDR1 MGHRA, CDR2 YSYEKL. CDR3 nucleotide sequence: TGCGCCAGCAGCCAAGCCGACAGCTACGAGCAGTACTTC. Its protein is CASSQADSYEQYF.

V usage is TRBV7-6 and J usage is TRBJ2-1; no clear D. This CDR3 region has 16 residues. The germline V gene has CDR1 SGHVS and CDR2 FNYEAQ. Deletions cut 5 bases from V and 0 bases from J, with 14 bases between. CDR3 bases: TGTGCCAGCAGCCATAGAATTGATAGCTCCTACAATGAGCAGTTCTTC. Its protein is CASSHRIDSSYNEQFF.

The chain employs TRBV6-5 and TRBJ1-2; TRBD1 agrees at 9 bases. The CDR3 runs to 12 residues. V lost 6 bases to trimming and J lost 8 bases; unmatched junction nucleotides: 4. Germline loops: CDR1 MNHEY, CDR2 SVGAGI. Here the CDR3 reads CASSWTGVGYTF. The DNA for the CDR3 is TGTGCCAGCAGCTGGACAGGGGTAGGCTACACCTTC.